What follows describes a single T cell receptor beta chain. This entry is derived from a study of blood T cell repertoires in COVID-19. Profiled with immunoSEQ multiplex PCR; TCRdb holds only in-frame clones, not every one. The sample lists 250,000 to 300,000 clones; around 90% were seen once. The CDR3 totals 16 residues. The junction had 13 bases not matched to a gene; V was cut back by 3 bases and J by 7 bases. The germline gives CDR1 SGHNT, CDR2 YENEEA. Sequenced: peripheral blood. This sequence was found in a woman aged 55-69 years with COVID-19, enrolled during active disease. The rearrangement links TRBV11-3 to TRBJ1-1, with TRBD1 matching 8 bases. CDR3 loop: CASSFATGGGRNEAFF. CDR3 bases: TGTGCCAGCAGCTTCGCTACAGGGGGAGGGCGTAATGAAGCTTTCTTT.